Shown below are 10 T cell receptor beta chains from a single sample sequenced in a study of OX40 agonist ivuxolimab in advanced cancers. Libraries were prepared by immunoSEQ multiplex PCR; TCRdb keeps only in-frame clonotypes and omits some of them. The repertoire consists of around 34,000 clones, with about 76% occurring once and the leading ten covering over 1.1%. The sequences come from CD4+ or CD8+ T cells sorted from blood, collected in a trial of the OX40 agonist ivuxolimab. These receptors were collected from an adult with an advanced solid tumor such as melanoma, head and neck, liver or kidney cancer.

The rearrangement uses TRBV18 and TRBJ1-4; D is possibly TRBD1 (5 bases). Germline V gives CDR1 KGHSH, CDR2 LQKENI. The CDR3 is 15 amino acids. Trimming removed 3 bases from V and 8 bases from J, with 16 bases in between. CDR3 in DNA: TGTGCCAGCTCACCCCGACAGTCCATGGGGGAAAAACTGTTTTTT. Residues: CASSPRQSMGEKLFF.

V is TRBV7-2 and J is TRBJ1-1; D is perhaps TRBD1 (5 bases). V was cut by 2 bases and J by 1 base, with 5 bases left in between. In germline, CDR1 is SGHTA, CDR2 FQGNSA. The CDR3 is made up of 13 amino acids. The CDR3 spells CASSLQGNTEAFF. The CDR3 DNA sequence: TGTGCCAGCAGCTTACAGGGGAACACTGAAGCTTTCTTT.

This chain uses TRBV5-1 with TRBJ2-1; 14 nucleotides agree with TRBD2. CDR1 is SGHRS and CDR2 is YFSETQ in the germline V gene. The V segment lost 2 bases and the J segment 10 bases; nucleotides outside the gene matches: 5. This CDR3 has 15 residues. The CDR3 is CASSLTGLAGEEQFF. The CDR3 DNA reads TGCGCCAGCAGCTTAACGGGACTAGCGGGAGAAGAGCAGTTCTTC. The variable domain in full, with the rest retrieved from reference TRBV5-1 and TRBJ2-1, is KAGVTQTPRYLIKTRGQQVTLSCSPISGHRSVSWYQQTPGQGLQFLFEYFSETQRNKGNFPGRFSGRQFSNSRSEMNVSTLELGDSALYLCASSLTGLAGEEQFFGPGTRLTVL.

This clone was seen only once. The chain recombines TRBV7-3 with TRBJ2-1; 7 nucleotides agree with TRBD1. Germline-derived CDR1 and CDR2 are SGHTA and FQGTGA. This CDR3 has 15 residues. V was clipped by 2 bases and J by 7 bases; unmatched bases: 8. Here the CDR3 DNA reads TGTGCCAGCAGCTTACAGGGGGTACAGATGAATGAGCAGTTCTTC. Amino acid sequence: CASSLQGVQMNEQFF. The full variable domain, completed using reference TRBV7-3 and TRBJ2-1, is GAGVSQTPSNKVTEKGKYVELRCDPISGHTALYWYRQSLGQGPEFLIYFQGTGAADDSGLPNDRFFAVRPEGSVSTLKIQRTERGDSAVYLCASSLQGVQMNEQFFGPGTRLTVL.

This chain's CDR3 is CASSYSGRLTEAFF. DNA for the CDR3: TGTGCCAGCAGTTACTCAGGACGCTTGACTGAAGCTTTCTTT. V is TRBV6-6 and J is TRBJ1-1; D not certain. The germline V and J ends were trimmed by 0 bases and 5 bases, with 10 bases remaining between them. The CDR3 has 14 amino acids. In germline, CDR1 is MNHNY, CDR2 SVGAGI (reference sequence).

Here the CDR3 reads CASSSPTGPRTQYF. The CDR3 nucleotides read TGTGCCAGTAGCTCCCCTACAGGACCTCGGACCCAGTACTTC. The rearrangement links TRBV19 to TRBJ2-5, with a weak D call TRBD1 (5 bases). The CDR3 consists of 14 residues. Germline V CDR1 and CDR2: LNHDA, SQIVND (reference sequence). V was shortened by 6 bases and J by 7 bases, with 18 bases between the two germline ends.

The V call is TRBV5-4, the J call TRBJ2-3; no reliable D call. This CDR3 region has 13 residues. The V and J ends lost 0 bases and 3 bases respectively, with 5 bases between them. From germline, CDR1 is SGHNT and CDR2 YYREEE (reference sequence). The CDR3 region is CASSLGPTDTQYF. The CDR3, as DNA: TGTGCCAGCAGCTTGGGTCCGACAGATACGCAGTATTTT.

The genes are TRBV27 and TRBJ2-7; TRBD1 agrees at 7 bases. The junction had 5 bases not matched to a gene; V was cut back by 5 bases and J by 4 bases. Germline lookup yields CDR1 MNHEY and CDR2 SMNVEV (reference sequence). This CDR3 comprises 13 residues. The DNA of the CDR3 is TGTGCCAGCAGTCCCCAGGGGGTGTACGAGCAGTACTTC. Its protein is CASSPQGVYEQYF.

V and J are TRBV12-5 and TRBJ1-1; D unresolved. The germline gives CDR1 LGHNT, CDR2 FRNRAP. The length of the CDR3 is 13 residues. Trimming removed 2 bases from V and 0 bases from J, with 4 bases in between. CDR3: CASGLRVNTEAFF. In DNA, the CDR3 is TGTGCTAGTGGTTTGCGGGTGAACACTGAAGCTTTCTTT.

V is TRBV23-1 and J is TRBJ1-1; D uncertain. TRBV23-1 is identified as an open reading frame with a role that is uncertain. This CDR3 contains 16 residues. V was trimmed by 0 bases and J by 3 bases, leaving 14 bases between them. The CDR3 coding sequence is TGCGCCAGCAGTCAATCGCCTATACGATGGGACACTGAAGCTTTCTTT. It specifies CASSQSPIRWDTEAFF.